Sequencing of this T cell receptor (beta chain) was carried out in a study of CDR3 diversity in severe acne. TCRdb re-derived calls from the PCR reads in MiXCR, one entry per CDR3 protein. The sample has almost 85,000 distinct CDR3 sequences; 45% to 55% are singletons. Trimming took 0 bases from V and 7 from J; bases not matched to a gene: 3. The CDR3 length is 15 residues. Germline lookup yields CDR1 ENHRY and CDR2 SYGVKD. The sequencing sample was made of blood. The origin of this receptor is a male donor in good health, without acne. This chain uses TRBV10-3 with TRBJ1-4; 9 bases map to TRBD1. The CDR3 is CAISESGTGPEKLFF. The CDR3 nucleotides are TGTGCCATCAGTGAGTCCGGGACAGGGCCTGAAAAACTGTTTTTT.